Following are 13 T cell receptor beta chains from one sample sequenced in a study of shared clonotypes between healthy human individuals. TCRdb keeps only in-frame clones here, not all; method: immunoSEQ multiplex PCR. The data show around 940,000 clones, roughly 72% seen once. The specimen was memory CD4+ T cells sorted from blood. Subset defined: CD45RA-negative fraction. The source of these receptors is a man aged 18 to 29 in good health.

This clone appeared a single time. The chain combines TRBV6-5 with TRBJ1-2; possible D gene TRBD1, 5 bases. The ends were cut back, 4 bases at V and 7 bases at J, with 13 bases in the middle. This CDR3 is 13 amino acids long. CDR1 MNHEY and CDR2 SVGAGI come from the germline V gene. The CDR3 region is CASSSGGASGYTF. In DNA form, the CDR3 reads TGTGCCAGCAGTTCGGGGGGAGCAAGTGGCTACACCTTC.

The sample holds one count of this clone. The same CDR3 is also encoded by other DNA sequences in this sample. The chain combines TRBV5-1 with TRBJ2-7; 8 bases match TRBD1. The germline gives CDR1 SGHRS, CDR2 YFSETQ. J was trimmed by 5 bases and V by 4 bases; bases with no gene match: 5. The CDR3 covers 13 residues. The chain's CDR3 is CASSRDRRDEQYF. DNA for the CDR3: TGCGCCAGCAGCCGGGACAGGCGTGACGAGCAGTACTTC.

This chain uses TRBV19 with TRBJ1-3, with D possibly TRBD1 on 5 matching bases. Trimming cost V 0 bases and J 0 bases, with 12 bases left between them. The germline V gene has CDR1 LNHDA and CDR2 SQIVND (reference sequence). This CDR3 region has 17 residues. Written as DNA, the CDR3 is TGTGCCAGTAGTATAGAAGGAGGGGCGATCTCTGGAAACACCATATATTTT. Translation gives CASSIEGGAISGNTIYF.

The chain couples TRBV6-1 to TRBJ1-1; 9 bases match TRBD1. This CDR3 is 19 amino acids long. From germline, CDR1 is MNHNS and CDR2 SASEGT. V dropped 4 bases and J dropped 4; count of bases not matched to a gene: 19. CDR3 DNA: TGTGCCAGCAGTGTGAGTAGTTCCGGGACAGGGTTAGGGGGCACTGAAGCTTTCTTT. Its translation is CASSVSSSGTGLGGTEAFF.

As to this clone: A much larger clone differs from this one at a single base, so this may be a read error. This rearrangement joins TRBV28 to TRBJ1-4, with no clear D. The CDR3 consists of 13 residues. CDR1 and CDR2 from the germline V gene are MDHEN and SYDVKM. Between the trimmed V and J ends, which lost 5 bases and 0 bases, there was a span of 4 bases. This CDR3 is CASSTATNEKLFF. The CDR3 DNA follows: TGTGCCAGCAGTACAGCAACTAATGAAAAACTGTTTTTT.

This clone was seen once. This chain connects TRBV5-6 to TRBJ1-2; TRBD1 matches 9 bases. Germline trimming cut 7 bases from V and 5 bases from J; bases unmatched to any gene: 6. This CDR3 region has 13 residues. The germline V gene encodes CDR1 SGHDT and CDR2 YYEEEE. For the CDR3, the DNA is TGTGCCAGCCTTACGACAGGGGGTTATGGCTACACCTTC. Translated, it gives CASLTTGGYGYTF.

The V call is TRBV28, the J call TRBJ1-6, with unresolved D. Germline-derived CDR1 and CDR2 are MDHEN and SYDVKM. The CDR3 is 15 amino acids. With 7 bases removed from V and 7 bases from J, the gap between germline ends came to 17 bases. The CDR3 loop is CASIPPRSGNSPLHF. CDR3 DNA: TGTGCCAGCATCCCGCCGCGGTCTGGGAATTCACCCCTCCACTTT.

This sequence joins TRBV10-3 and TRBJ1-1; 7 bases map to TRBD1. CDR3 length: 14 residues. With 5 bases clipped from V and 3 bases from J, the junction kept 6 bases outside the gene matches. From germline, CDR1 is ENHRY and CDR2 SYGVKD. The CDR3 DNA follows: TGTGCCATCAGTAGACAGGGTAGGTACACTGAAGCTTTCTTT. Its translation: CAISRQGRYTEAFF.

This chain joins TRBV28 and TRBJ2-5; TRBD2 aligns across 8 bases. Germline loops: CDR1 MDHEN, CDR2 SYDVKM. CDR3 size: 13 residues. V was clipped by 7 bases and J by 4 bases; unmatched bases: 5. The CDR3 loop is CASKPGGRETQYF. CDR3 nucleotides: TGTGCCAGCAAGCCGGGAGGGCGAGAGACCCAGTACTTC.

The chain employs TRBV5-6 and TRBJ2-1; possible D gene TRBD1, 6 bases. The CDR3 spans 12 residues. CDR1 SGHDT and CDR2 YYEEEE come from the germline V gene. Trimming took off 5 bases at V and 9 bases at J, with 12 bases between the two ends. The CDR3 loop reads CASSLQGLEQFF. CDR3 DNA sequence: TGTGCCAGCAGTTTACAGGGTCTTGAGCAGTTCTTC.

The chain uses TRBV10-3 and TRBJ2-7, with 12 positions matching TRBD2. J gave up 1 base and V 6 bases, and 4 bases lay outside the gene matches. CDR3 size: 15 residues. The germline CDR1 and CDR2 sequences are ENHRY and SYGVKD. CDR3 amino acids: CAISLGTSGSYEQYF. The CDR3 region has the DNA TGTGCCATCAGCTTAGGGACTAGCGGGTCCTACGAGCAGTACTTC.

This clone was found once. The J gene is TRBJ2-7, the V gene TRBV7-6; a weak D match, TRBD2 (5 bases). Germline CDR1 reads SGHVS; CDR2 reads FNYEAQ. The CDR3 has 13 residues. The ends were cut back, 6 bases at V and 4 bases at J, with 13 bases in the middle. CDR3 amino acids: CASSNEGPYEQYF. CDR3 sequence (DNA): TGTGCCAGCAGTAACGAGGGCCCTTACGAGCAGTACTTC.

In this sample, this clone turned up a few times. The chain couples TRBV2 to TRBJ1-6; TRBD1 matches at 7 bases. The CDR3 sequence is 14 residues long. The V and J ends lost 8 bases and 3 bases, in that order; junction bases with no gene match: 4. Germline V gene data show CDR1 as SNHLY and CDR2 as FYNNEI. CDR3 in DNA: TGTGCCAGCCTCAGGGACAGCTATAATTCACCCCTCCACTTT. Encoded protein: CASLRDSYNSPLHF.